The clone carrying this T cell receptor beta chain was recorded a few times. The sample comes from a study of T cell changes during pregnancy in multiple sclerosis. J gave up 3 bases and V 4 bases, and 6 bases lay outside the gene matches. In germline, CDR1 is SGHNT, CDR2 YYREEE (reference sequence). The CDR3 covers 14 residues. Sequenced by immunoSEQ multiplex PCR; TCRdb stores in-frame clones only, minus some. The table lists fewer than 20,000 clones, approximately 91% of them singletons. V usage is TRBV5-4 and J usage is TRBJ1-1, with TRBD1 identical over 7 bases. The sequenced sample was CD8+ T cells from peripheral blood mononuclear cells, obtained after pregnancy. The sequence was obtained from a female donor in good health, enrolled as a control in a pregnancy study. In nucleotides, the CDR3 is TGTGCCAGCAGCCAAACAGGGGAGGACACTGAAGCTTTCTTT. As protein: CASSQTGEDTEAFF.